The 25 T cell receptor beta chains below come from one sample, sequenced in a study of HIV-infected patients and healthy controls. About 500 ng RNA was reverse transcribed with alpha and beta constant-region primers. Alpha and beta chain libraries were made separately by chain-specific third strand synthesis with multiplexing indices. TCRdb re-analysed the 5' RACE reads in MiXCR, keeping a single row per CDR3 protein. The sample contains 18,000 or so distinct CDR3 sequences, approximately 9% of which appear only once. Roughly three months, about 14 weeks, into antiretroviral therapy, follow-up blood was collected. The repertoire came from unfractionated whole blood and reflected all unsorted peripheral T cells. Specimen: blood, collected during antiretroviral therapy. These receptors all stem from an adult with HIV infection.

This clonotype was recorded many times. J is TRBJ1-2 and V is TRBV20-1; 9 nucleotides match TRBD1. V was pared by 6 bases and J by 1 base, with 6 bases of the junction left unmatched. The CDR3 spans 14 residues. Germline V gives CDR1 DFQATT, CDR2 SNEGSKA (reference sequence). The CDR3 DNA reads as TGCAGTGCCATTAACAGGGGGCATAACTATGGCTACACCTTC. It encodes CSAINRGHNYGYTF.

This clonotype was recorded a few times. The chain carries TRBV6-1 and TRBJ2-6; weak D call: TRBD2 (6 bases). V lost 3 bases and J lost 0, with 6 bases in between. This CDR3 has 15 residues. The germline gives CDR1 MNHNS, CDR2 SASEGT. The CDR3 nucleotides read TGTGCCAGCAGTGAGGGGGGCTCTGGGGCCAACGTCCTGACTTTC. As protein: CASSEGGSGANVLTF.

This clonotype has a count of ten or more. The rearrangement joins TRBV2 to TRBJ1-2, with TRBD1 as a possible D gene (5 bases). CDR3 length: 16 residues. V lost 2 bases, J lost 6 bases, and 19 bases lay in between. Germline V gene sequence: CDR1 SNHLY, CDR2 FYNNEI. CDR3: CASSERLVGGGDGYTF. CDR3 nucleotides: TGTGCCAGCAGTGAAAGGCTCGTGGGGGGAGGCGATGGCTACACCTTC.

The rearrangement links TRBV19 to TRBJ2-7; no firm D call. This CDR3 region has 17 residues. Trimming took off 7 bases at V and 2 bases at J, with 24 bases between the two ends. Germline CDR1 and CDR2: LNHDA and SQIVND (reference sequence). Written as DNA, the CDR3 is TGTGCCAGTACCGGGCTGGGGATCAGTGGAGCCGCCTACGAGCAGTACTTC. Protein: CASTGLGISGAAYEQYF.

This clonotype was observed many times. V is TRBV12-3 or TRBV12-4 and J is TRBJ1-1; the D is unclear. The CDR3 covers 14 residues. V was trimmed by 3 bases and J by 4 bases, leaving 12 bases between them. The chain's CDR3 is CASSFGNTVTEAFF. The CDR3 region has the DNA TGTGCCAGCAGTTTTGGGAATACGGTCACTGAAGCTTTCTTT.

Many counts were recorded for this clonotype. The chain couples TRBV7-8 to TRBJ2-5; 9 positions match TRBD2. V lost 4 bases to trimming and J lost 5 bases; unmatched junction nucleotides: 17. Germline V CDR1 and CDR2: SGHVS, FQNEAQ. The CDR3 is 18 amino acids. CDR3 nucleotides: TGTGCCAGCAGCTCGTATAGGCTAGCGGGGACAAGAGGGGAGACCCAGTACTTC. This encodes CASSSYRLAGTRGETQYF.

Ten or more counts support this clonotype. The rearrangement uses TRBV28 and TRBJ1-6; no reliable D call. V shed 0 bases and J shed 5 bases, with 11 bases lying between them. Germline V gives CDR1 MDHEN, CDR2 SYDVKM. There are 16 residues in the CDR3. CDR3 nucleotide sequence: TGTGCCAGCAGTTTATGGGCCGACGACAATAATTCACCCCTCCACTTT. This encodes CASSLWADDNNSPLHF.

The table lists this clonotype with many counts. CDR3 region: CAWTLGGLPTNEKLFF. The CDR3 region has the DNA TGTGCCTGGACCCTAGGGGGGTTACCAACTAATGAAAAACTGTTTTTT. The V and J genes are TRBV30 and TRBJ1-4; TRBD1 is a possible D gene (6 bases). The CDR3 totals 16 residues. V lost 4 bases and J 0 bases, leaving 15 bases between the germline ends. Germline V gene lookup returns CDR1 GTSNPN and CDR2 SVGIG (reference sequence).

This clonotype was counted ten times or more. The rearrangement uses TRBV7-3 and TRBJ2-3; tentative D call: TRBD1 (6 bases). Germline-derived CDR1 and CDR2 are SGHTA and FQGTGA. There are 18 residues in the CDR3. The V and J ends lost 2 bases and 2 bases respectively, with 20 bases between them. The CDR3: CASSLSPPIMGATDTQYF. Here the CDR3 DNA reads TGTGCCAGCAGCTTATCACCCCCCATCATGGGGGCCACAGATACGCAGTATTTT. The whole variable domain, remainder taken from reference TRBV7-3 and TRBJ2-3, is GAGVSQTPSNKVTEKGKYVELRCDPISGHTALYWYRQSLGQGPEFLIYFQGTGAADDSGLPNDRFFAVRPEGSVSTLKIQRTERGDSAVYLCASSLSPPIMGATDTQYFGPGTRLTVL.

The genes are TRBV7-2 and TRBJ2-7; maybe TRBD2 (5 bases). The CDR3 is made up of 14 amino acids. V lost 5 bases to trimming and J lost 6 bases, with 17 bases between them. Germline loops: CDR1 SGHTA, CDR2 FQGNSA. CDR3 nucleotide sequence: TGTGCCAGCAGCCCCAGACTACTGCACGGCGAGCAGTACTTC. Amino acids: CASSPRLLHGEQYF. Full variable domain (remainder filled in from reference TRBV7-2 and TRBJ2-7): GAGVSQSPSNKVTEKGKDVELRCDPISGHTALYWYRQSLGQGLEFLIYFQGNSAPDKSGLPSDRFSAERTGGSVSTLTIQRTQQEDSAVYLCASSPRLLHGEQYFGPGTRLTVT.

This clonotype was counted many times. The chain joins TRBV5-6 to TRBJ1-5; a possible D gene is TRBD1 (6 bases). The germline V and J ends were trimmed by 4 bases and 6 bases, with 14 bases remaining between them. Germline loops: CDR1 SGHDT, CDR2 YYEEEE. There are 14 residues in the CDR3. The CDR3 nucleotides read TGTGCCAGCAGCCCAGGCGGGGGCGGTCAGCCCCAGCATTTT. It specifies CASSPGGGGQPQHF.

At least ten counts were recorded for this clonotype. The chain employs TRBV19 and TRBJ1-2; the D is unclear. The CDR3 has 14 residues. CDR1 LNHDA and CDR2 SQIVND come from the germline V gene (reference sequence). V shed 7 bases and J shed 6 bases, with 18 bases lying between them. CDR3 coding DNA: TGTGCCAGTACCTTGTCCCAGCGTCAGGATGGCTACACCTTC. Its protein product is CASTLSQRQDGYTF.

This clonotype was seen at least ten times. The rearrangement uses TRBV6-6 and TRBJ2-7, with TRBD2 matching 8 bases. Germline trimming cut 0 bases from V and 4 bases from J; bases unmatched to any gene: 11. The CDR3 loop spans 17 amino acids. CDR1 is MNHNY, CDR2 SVGAGI, per germline (reference sequence). The CDR3: CASSYSAGLASFYEQYF. DNA of the CDR3: TGTGCCAGCAGTTACTCAGCCGGACTAGCCTCCTTTTACGAGCAGTACTTC.

This clonotype was recorded at least ten times. The chain employs TRBV29-1 and TRBJ2-3; D gene uncertain. Germline CDR1 SQVTM, CDR2 ANQGSEA. The CDR3 is 11 amino acids. Trimming pared 4 bases from V and 6 bases from J, leaving 8 bases between. The CDR3 nucleotides are TGCAGCGTTGGGGAAATGGATACGCAGTATTTT. Translation: CSVGEMDTQYF.

This clonotype has ten or more counts. The rearrangement links TRBV5-1 to TRBJ2-5; 9 nucleotides match TRBD1. The V and J ends lost 4 bases and 5 bases, in that order; junction bases with no gene match: 3. CDR1 is SGHRS, CDR2 YFSETQ, per germline. This CDR3 is 13 amino acids long. CDR3 in DNA: TGCGCCAGCAGCCCCGGGACAGGGGAGACCCAGTACTTC. Its protein is CASSPGTGETQYF. Complete variable domain (other parts from reference TRBV5-1 and TRBJ2-5): KAGVTQTPRYLIKTRGQQVTLSCSPISGHRSVSWYQQTPGQGLQFLFEYFSETQRNKGNFPGRFSGRQFSNSRSEMNVSTLELGDSALYLCASSPGTGETQYFGPGTRLLVL.

This clonotype was recorded many times. The chain couples TRBV3-1 to TRBJ2-1, with 8 bases aligning to TRBD2. In germline, CDR1 is LGHDT, CDR2 YNNKEL (reference sequence). This CDR3 region has 16 residues. The V gene end was trimmed by 3 bases and the J gene end by 0 bases; junction bases not matched to a gene: 4. The CDR3 DNA is TGTGCCAGCAGCCATACCAGCGGGAGCTCCTACAATGAGCAGTTCTTC. Its translation: CASSHTSGSSYNEQFF.

This clonotype was recorded many times. The rearrangement uses TRBV29-1 and TRBJ2-1, with 10 bases fitting TRBD2. The germline CDR1 and CDR2 sequences are SQVTM and ANQGSEA. Trimming at V came to 4 bases and at J to 7 bases, leaving 7 bases not matched to a gene. This CDR3 region has 14 residues. DNA for the CDR3: TGCAGCGTTGGGGTACTAGCGGGGACAAATGAGCAGTTCTTC. Amino acid sequence: CSVGVLAGTNEQFF.

In this sample, this clonotype turned up many times. The chain is built from TRBV30 and TRBJ2-5; perhaps TRBD1 as D (6 bases). The CDR3 sequence is 15 residues long. Germline assignment: CDR1 GTSNPN and CDR2 SVGIG (reference sequence). The V gene lost 3 bases and the J gene lost 0 bases, with 14 bases spanning the gap. CDR3 bases: TGTGCCTGGAGCGAGGGACATTCGTACCAAGAGACCCAGTACTTC. Translating it yields CAWSEGHSYQETQYF.

This clonotype was seen many times. The chain links TRBV28 to TRBJ2-3; D remains ambiguous. Trimming removed 5 bases from V and 1 base from J, with 10 bases in between. This CDR3 region has 14 residues. Per germline, CDR1 MDHEN and CDR2 SYDVKM. CDR3 sequence: CASSPQAGTDTQYF. The CDR3 nucleotides are TGTGCCAGCAGTCCCCAGGCAGGCACAGATACGCAGTATTTT. The variable domain in full, completed from reference TRBV28 and TRBJ2-3, reads DVKVTQSSRYLVKRTGEKVFLECVQDMDHENMFWYRQDPGLGLRLIYFSYDVKMKEKGDIPEGYSVSREKKERFSLILESASTNQTSMYLCASSPQAGTDTQYFGPGTRLTVL.

This clonotype was detected many times. The chain uses TRBV9 and TRBJ2-1, with 7 bases that match TRBD2. This CDR3 comprises 14 residues. With 0 bases clipped from V and 9 bases from J, the junction kept 6 bases outside the gene matches. Germline-derived CDR1 and CDR2 are SGDLS and YYNGEE. In DNA form, the CDR3 reads TGTGCCAGCAGCGTAGATGCGGGAGCTAGTGAGCAGTTCTTC. Translated: CASSVDAGASEQFF.

The sample holds many counts of this clonotype. The chain links TRBV30 to TRBJ1-3, with D possibly matching TRBD1 (5 bases). This CDR3 comprises 14 residues. In germline, CDR1 is GTSNPN, CDR2 SVGIG (reference sequence). Deletions cut 5 bases from V and 0 bases from J, with 11 bases between. CDR3 sequence (DNA): TGTGCCTGGGGGGCAGAAAACTCTGGAAACACCATATATTTT. Its protein is CAWGAENSGNTIYF.

The V and J genes are TRBV24-1 and TRBJ1-1; 10 positions match TRBD1. Trimming removed 7 bases from V and 7 bases from J; junction bases left unmatched: 14. CDR1 and CDR2 (germline): KGHDR, SFDVKD. The CDR3 spans 16 residues. CDR3 sequence (DNA): TGTGCCACCAGGGGCCGGGACAGGGGACTCACAGGTGAAGCTTTCTTT. Amino acid sequence: CATRGRDRGLTGEAFF.

This clonotype has a single count. V is TRBV6-6 and J is TRBJ2-7, with a possible D match to TRBD1 (5 bases). This CDR3 has 13 residues. Germline lookup yields CDR1 MNHNY and CDR2 SVGAGI (reference sequence). Trimming shortened V by 7 bases and J by 5 bases, and 15 bases separated the two germline ends. The CDR3 is CASTNAGSDEQYF. CDR3 nucleotides: TGTGCCAGCACCAACGCAGGGTCAGACGAGCAGTACTTC.

This clonotype was seen many times. The chain uses TRBV7-2 and TRBJ1-1, with TRBD1 matching 9 bases. After removal of 1 base from V and 5 bases from J, the junction contained 5 bases not matched to a gene. The germline CDR1 and CDR2 sequences are SGHTA and FQGNSA. The CDR3 is made up of 15 amino acids. CDR3: CASSLVTGGRTEAFF. DNA for the CDR3: TGTGCCAGCAGCTTAGTGACAGGGGGTAGGACTGAAGCTTTCTTT.

This clonotype has ten or more counts. CDR3 DNA sequence: TGCAGCCCCCGGACAGATTACAATGAGCAGTTCTTC. Its protein product is CSPRTDYNEQFF. The chain links TRBV29-1 to TRBJ2-1; D might be TRBD1 (6 bases). Trimming took off 8 bases at V and 4 bases at J, with 12 bases between the two ends. The CDR3 is made up of 12 amino acids. The germline V gene encodes CDR1 SQVTM and CDR2 ANQGSEA.